A selection of T cell receptor beta chains follows, all from one sample in a study of T-cell reconstitution after alpha-beta-depleted transplantation in children. TCRdb fed the PCR reads into MiXCR, producing one record per CDR3 protein. The sample contains about 98,000 distinct CDR3 sequences, more than 20% of which appear only once. Sequences were derived from PBMCs, sampled before TCRalphabeta/CD19-depleted stem cell transplant. The receptor source for this set is a boy younger than 10 with acute lymphoblastic leukemia, due to receive a stem cell transplant. Both conserved end residues are part of each CDR3. A D gene is named only where the DNA matches it firmly. Some rows mark clone size as missing; the rest say once, few, many or name a class of expanded clone.

abundance: -; d_gene: -; j_gene: TRBJ2-1; v_gene: TRBV29-1; CDR3aa: CSVDPHNEQFF; CDR3nt: TGCAGCGTTGATCCTCACAATGAGCAGTTCTTC
abundance: few; d_gene: -; j_gene: TRBJ2-2; v_gene: TRBV7-9; CDR3aa: CASSPTQNTGELFF; CDR3nt: TGTGCCAGCAGCCCGACACAGAACACCGGGGAGCTGTTTTTT
abundance: few; d_gene: -; j_gene: TRBJ2-1; v_gene: TRBV24-1; CDR3aa: CATSDPGGGGYNEQFF; CDR3nt: TGTGCCACCAGTGACCCTGGGGGCGGGGGCTACAATGAGCAGTTCTTC
abundance: few; d_gene: TRBD1; j_gene: TRBJ2-5; v_gene: TRBV18; CDR3aa: CASSLLDRGVAETQYF; CDR3nt: TGTGCCAGCTCACTACTAGACAGGGGAGTTGCAGAGACCCAGTACTTC
abundance: few; d_gene: -; j_gene: TRBJ1-1; v_gene: TRBV6-5; CDR3aa: CASSSTSSNTEAFF; CDR3nt: TGTGCCAGCAGTTCCACAAGTTCGAACACTGAAGCTTTCTTT
abundance: few; d_gene: -; j_gene: TRBJ2-7; v_gene: TRBV6-6; CDR3aa: CASKAEGTYEQYF; CDR3nt: TGTGCCAGCAAAGCGGAGGGAACCTACGAGCAGTACTTC
abundance: -; d_gene: TRBD1; j_gene: TRBJ2-3; v_gene: TRBV2; CDR3aa: CASSTRGLRDTQYF; CDR3nt: TGTGCCAGCAGTACCAGGGGGCTTAGAGATACGCAGTATTTT
abundance: -; d_gene: TRBD1; j_gene: TRBJ2-3; v_gene: TRBV12-3/TRBV12-4; CDR3aa: CASSLMIGQGASTDTQYF; CDR3nt: TGTGCCAGCAGTTTAATGATTGGACAGGGGGCCAGCACAGATACGCAGTATTTT
abundance: few; d_gene: -; j_gene: TRBJ1-2; v_gene: TRBV15; CDR3aa: CATSRTNAGGYTF; CDR3nt: TGTGCCACCAGCAGAACAAATGCGGGAGGCTACACCTTC
abundance: few; d_gene: -; j_gene: TRBJ1-6; v_gene: TRBV10-3; CDR3aa: CAISAGGSGSPLHF; CDR3nt: TGTGCCATCAGCGCCGGAGGTAGCGGTTCACCCCTCCACTTT
abundance: few; d_gene: -; j_gene: TRBJ2-2; v_gene: TRBV20-1; CDR3aa: CSARDLLAGATGELFF; CDR3nt: TGCAGTGCTAGAGATCTGTTGGCAGGGGCCACCGGGGAGCTGTTTTTT
abundance: -; d_gene: -; j_gene: TRBJ2-3; v_gene: TRBV4-1; CDR3aa: CASSQVWKIGADRTDTQYF; CDR3nt: TGCGCCAGCAGCCAAGTTTGGAAAATTGGGGCAGATCGCACAGATACGCAGTATTTT
abundance: few; d_gene: -; j_gene: TRBJ2-1; v_gene: TRBV30; CDR3aa: CAFSSRGGYNEQFF; CDR3nt: TGTGCCTTCAGTTCGAGGGGGGGCTACAATGAGCAGTTCTTC
abundance: -; d_gene: -; j_gene: TRBJ2-7; v_gene: TRBV28; CDR3aa: CASLSGVSYEQYF; CDR3nt: TGTGCCAGCCTGAGCGGAGTTTCCTACGAGCAGTACTTC
abundance: -; d_gene: -; j_gene: TRBJ1-1; v_gene: TRBV5-1; CDR3aa: CASSLGDGVLATEAFF; CDR3nt: TGCGCCAGCAGCTTGGGGGATGGGGTGCTGGCCACTGAAGCTTTCTTT
abundance: -; d_gene: -; j_gene: TRBJ2-7; v_gene: TRBV12-3/TRBV12-4; CDR3aa: CASSPRQVSRYEQYF; CDR3nt: TGTGCCAGCAGCCCCCGACAGGTTTCCCGCTACGAGCAGTACTTC
abundance: few; d_gene: -; j_gene: TRBJ1-1; v_gene: TRBV28; CDR3aa: CASSPRRLMNTEAFF; CDR3nt: TGTGCCAGCAGTCCCCGAAGGCTCATGAACACTGAAGCTTTCTTT
abundance: many; d_gene: -; j_gene: TRBJ2-6; v_gene: TRBV3-1; CDR3aa: CASSFQPGRLSGANVLTF; CDR3nt: TGTGCCAGCAGCTTCCAACCGGGACGGCTCTCTGGGGCCAACGTCCTGACTTTC
abundance: few; d_gene: -; j_gene: TRBJ1-1; v_gene: TRBV5-5; CDR3aa: CASSWGEWMNTEAFF; CDR3nt: TGTGCCAGCAGCTGGGGGGAATGGATGAACACTGAAGCTTTCTTT
abundance: -; d_gene: -; j_gene: TRBJ2-3; v_gene: TRBV27; CDR3aa: CASSLSSWSDTPYF; CDR3nt: TGTGCCAGCAGTTTAAGTTCATGGTCAGATACGCCGTATTTT
abundance: few; d_gene: -; j_gene: TRBJ1-5; v_gene: TRBV27; CDR3aa: CASSLGQGSNQPQHF; CDR3nt: TGTGCCAGCAGTTTGGGGCAGGGTAGCAATCAGCCCCAGCATTTT
abundance: -; d_gene: -; j_gene: TRBJ2-5; v_gene: TRBV28; CDR3aa: CASTRGGQETQYF; CDR3nt: TGTGCCAGCACCCGAGGGGGCCAAGAGACCCAGTACTTC
abundance: once; d_gene: TRBD1; j_gene: TRBJ1-4; v_gene: TRBV28; CDR3aa: CASSSRDSTHEKLFF; CDR3nt: TGTGCCAGCAGTTCCCGGGACAGTACTCATGAAAAACTGTTTTTT
abundance: -; d_gene: TRBD2; j_gene: TRBJ2-1; v_gene: TRBV28; CDR3aa: CASSFRTSGHEQFF; CDR3nt: TGTGCCAGCAGTTTCCGGACTAGCGGGCATGAGCAGTTCTTC
abundance: -; d_gene: -; j_gene: TRBJ1-5; v_gene: TRBV6-2/TRBV6-3; CDR3aa: CASSQSSPQPQHF; CDR3nt: TGTGCCAGCAGTCAATCGTCCCCTCAGCCCCAGCATTTT
abundance: few; d_gene: -; j_gene: TRBJ1-2; v_gene: TRBV6-5; CDR3aa: CASSYDSRGDYGYTF; CDR3nt: TGTGCCAGCAGTTACGATTCCCGGGGAGACTATGGCTACACCTTC
abundance: -; d_gene: TRBD2; j_gene: TRBJ2-1; v_gene: TRBV3-1; CDR3aa: CASTLWREENEQFF; CDR3nt: TGTGCCAGCACCCTCTGGCGGGAGGAGAATGAGCAGTTCTTC
abundance: few; d_gene: -; j_gene: TRBJ2-7; v_gene: TRBV18; CDR3aa: CASSPPRGGGSYEQYF; CDR3nt: TGTGCCAGCTCACCACCAAGGGGGGGAGGATCCTACGAGCAGTACTTC
abundance: many; d_gene: TRBD2; j_gene: TRBJ2-3; v_gene: TRBV20-1; CDR3aa: CSAGRLARADTQYF; CDR3nt: TGCAGTGCCGGGAGACTAGCGCGGGCAGATACGCAGTATTTT
abundance: -; d_gene: -; j_gene: TRBJ2-1; v_gene: TRBV2; CDR3aa: CASRSELPYNEQFF; CDR3nt: TGTGCCAGCCGGAGCGAACTCCCATACAATGAGCAGTTCTTC
abundance: few; d_gene: -; j_gene: TRBJ1-4; v_gene: TRBV7-2; CDR3aa: CASSLLRSSNEKLFF; CDR3nt: TGTGCCAGCAGCTTATTGAGATCGTCTAATGAAAAACTGTTTTTT
abundance: -; d_gene: -; j_gene: TRBJ1-1; v_gene: TRBV5-6; CDR3aa: CASSLGQRVTEAFF; CDR3nt: TGTGCCAGCAGCTTGGGACAGCGGGTGACTGAAGCTTTCTTT
abundance: few; d_gene: -; j_gene: TRBJ1-4; v_gene: TRBV7-8; CDR3aa: CASSSQRGSNEKLFF; CDR3nt: TGTGCCAGCAGCTCGCAGCGGGGGAGTAATGAAAAACTGTTTTTT
abundance: -; d_gene: -; j_gene: TRBJ2-1; v_gene: TRBV5-1; CDR3aa: CASSLRNEQFF; CDR3nt: TGCGCCAGCAGCTTGCGCAATGAGCAGTTCTTC
abundance: few; d_gene: TRBD2; j_gene: TRBJ2-2; v_gene: TRBV6-1; CDR3aa: CASSKPRMTSGGPTGELFF; CDR3nt: TGTGCCAGCAGTAAGCCCCGAATGACTAGCGGAGGGCCCACCGGGGAGCTGTTTTTT
abundance: few; d_gene: -; j_gene: TRBJ2-7; v_gene: TRBV5-1; CDR3aa: CASSVEGQNYEQYF; CDR3nt: TGCGCCAGCAGCGTGGAAGGACAGAATTACGAGCAGTACTTC
abundance: many; d_gene: TRBD2; j_gene: TRBJ2-1; v_gene: TRBV12-3/TRBV12-4; CDR3aa: CASSSRTSGTYNEQFF; CDR3nt: TGTGCCAGCAGTTCAAGGACTAGCGGGACCTACAATGAGCAGTTCTTC
abundance: -; d_gene: -; j_gene: TRBJ2-1; v_gene: TRBV4-3; CDR3aa: CASSQDQIRVDEQFF; CDR3nt: TGCGCCAGCAGCCAAGATCAGATTCGGGTCGATGAGCAGTTCTTC
abundance: -; d_gene: -; j_gene: TRBJ2-3; v_gene: TRBV25-1; CDR3aa: CASSDAGRDTQYF; CDR3nt: TGTGCCAGCAGTGATGCGGGGAGAGATACGCAGTATTTT
abundance: few; d_gene: -; j_gene: TRBJ1-2; v_gene: TRBV27; CDR3aa: CASSLGHLRDGYTF; CDR3nt: TGTGCCAGCAGTTTAGGACACCTCAGGGATGGCTACACCTTC
abundance: -; d_gene: -; j_gene: TRBJ1-2; v_gene: TRBV6-1; CDR3aa: CASSDSHGHYGYTF; CDR3nt: TGTGCCAGCAGTGATAGTCACGGGCACTATGGCTACACCTTC
abundance: -; d_gene: -; j_gene: TRBJ2-7; v_gene: TRBV20-1; CDR3aa: CSVALAGEQYF; CDR3nt: TGCAGTGTAGCCCTTGCGGGCGAGCAGTACTTC
abundance: -; d_gene: TRBD2; j_gene: TRBJ2-6; v_gene: TRBV6-2/TRBV6-3; CDR3aa: CASRRTSGMMITTSGANVLTF; CDR3nt: TGTGCCAGCAGGAGGACTAGCGGGATGATGATTACGACCTCTGGGGCCAACGTCCTGACTTTC
abundance: -; d_gene: -; j_gene: TRBJ1-2; v_gene: TRBV5-6; CDR3aa: CASSLKRNYGYTF; CDR3nt: TGTGCCAGCAGCTTGAAACGGAACTATGGCTACACCTTC
abundance: -; d_gene: TRBD2; j_gene: TRBJ2-5; v_gene: TRBV9; CDR3aa: CASSVLAGFETQYF; CDR3nt: TGTGCCAGCAGCGTTCTAGCGGGATTTGAGACCCAGTACTTC
abundance: -; d_gene: -; j_gene: TRBJ2-5; v_gene: TRBV4-1; CDR3aa: CASSQVYERRGLETQYF; CDR3nt: TGCGCCAGCAGCCAGGTTTATGAGCGGAGGGGCCTAGAGACCCAGTACTTC
abundance: -; d_gene: -; j_gene: TRBJ1-1; v_gene: TRBV6-6; CDR3aa: CASLKWGTEAFF; CDR3nt: TGTGCCAGCCTTAAGTGGGGCACTGAAGCTTTCTTT
abundance: -; d_gene: -; j_gene: TRBJ2-1; v_gene: TRBV5-1; CDR3aa: CASSHVGGGAGEQFF; CDR3nt: TGCGCCAGCAGCCACGTAGGCGGAGGGGCCGGTGAGCAGTTCTTC
abundance: few; d_gene: -; j_gene: TRBJ1-2; v_gene: TRBV18; CDR3aa: CASSPFRAGSNYGYTF; CDR3nt: TGTGCCAGCTCACCCTTTCGGGCAGGTTCAAACTATGGCTACACCTTC
abundance: -; d_gene: TRBD2; j_gene: TRBJ2-1; v_gene: TRBV20-1; CDR3aa: CSASKLAGISYNEQFF; CDR3nt: TGCAGTGCTAGTAAACTAGCGGGGATCTCCTACAATGAGCAGTTCTTC
abundance: -; d_gene: TRBD1; j_gene: TRBJ2-3; v_gene: TRBV20-1; CDR3aa: CSAHYSGGTQYF; CDR3nt: TGCAGTGCCCATTATTCAGGGGGCACGCAGTATTTT
abundance: -; d_gene: -; j_gene: TRBJ2-1; v_gene: TRBV14; CDR3aa: CASSQDWAGDEQFF; CDR3nt: TGTGCCAGCAGCCAAGATTGGGCAGGGGATGAGCAGTTCTTC
abundance: many; d_gene: TRBD2; j_gene: TRBJ2-7; v_gene: TRBV20-1; CDR3aa: CSARGGATYEQYF; CDR3nt: TGCAGTGCCCGGGGGGGCGCGACCTACGAGCAGTACTTC